What follows are 28 T cell receptor beta chains derived from one specimen sequenced in a study of blood T cell repertoires in COVID-19. Method: immunoSEQ multiplex PCR; TCRdb's copy keeps in-frame clones and lacks some. The sample has 120,000 to 150,000 clones; roughly 89% are singletons. The material sequenced was peripheral blood. The receptors stem from a human donor in a cohort sampled during active COVID-19.

The V and J genes are TRBV7-3 and TRBJ1-2; the match to TRBD1 covers 8 bases. V was pared by 2 bases and J by 6 bases, with 8 bases of the junction left unmatched. Per germline, CDR1 SGHTA and CDR2 FQGTGA. CDR3 length equals 15 residues. The CDR3 DNA follows: TGTGCCAGCAGCTTATCGGGGTCACAGGGGGATGGCTACACCTTC. It translates to CASSLSGSQGDGYTF.

About this clone: At the DNA level, this CDR3 is encoded by other sequences in the same sample as well. The chain carries TRBV9 and TRBJ2-7; D is perhaps TRBD2 (6 bases). The CDR3 is 13 amino acids. From germline, CDR1 is SGDLS and CDR2 YYNGEE. The ends were cut back, 4 bases at V and 0 bases at J, with 8 bases in the middle. The CDR3 protein is CASSPGGSYEQYF. CDR3 sequence (DNA): TGTGCCAGCAGCCCCGGGGGCTCCTACGAGCAGTACTTC.

The rearrangement links TRBV19 to TRBJ2-5; a weak D match, TRBD2 (5 bases). V shed 0 bases and J shed 0 bases, with 5 bases lying between them. This CDR3 is built from 14 residues. Per germline, CDR1 LNHDA and CDR2 SQIVND (reference sequence). The CDR3 protein is CASSIEADQETQYF. In nucleotides, the CDR3 is TGTGCCAGTAGTATAGAAGCGGACCAAGAGACCCAGTACTTC.

V usage is TRBV27 and J usage is TRBJ2-2, with D unresolved. This CDR3 region has 14 residues. V was pared by 1 base and J by 1 base, with 4 bases between. The germline CDR1 and CDR2 sequences are MNHEY and SMNVEV (reference sequence). The CDR3 DNA sequence: TGTGCCAGCAGTTTATACGGGAACACCGGGGAGCTGTTTTTT. Translated, it gives CASSLYGNTGELFF.

The chain couples TRBV6-6 to TRBJ1-2, with TRBD1 as a possible D gene (5 bases). Trimming stripped 0 bases from V and 4 bases from J, with 12 bases between. Germline V gene sequence: CDR1 MNHNY, CDR2 SVGAGI (reference sequence). The CDR3 runs 15 residues. The CDR3 region is CASSYSGQSAYGYTF. The CDR3 nucleotides read TGTGCCAGCAGTTACTCGGGGCAGTCGGCCTATGGCTACACCTTC.

The chain couples TRBV3-1 (or the pseudogene TRBV3-2) to TRBJ1-3; no clear D gene. Germline loops: CDR1 LGHDT, CDR2 YNNKEL (reference sequence). V was trimmed by 2 bases and J by 4 bases, leaving 12 bases between them. The CDR3 covers 15 residues. DNA of the CDR3: TGTGCCAGCAGCCAACCAACGATAGCGGGAAACACCATATATTTT. Translation gives CASSQPTIAGNTIYF.

This clone occurred once. Here the CDR3 DNA reads TGCGCCAGCAGCCCTGGACAGGGTATCGGTAACACTGAAGCTTTCTTT. It specifies CASSPGQGIGNTEAFF. The V and J genes are TRBV4-3 and TRBJ1-1; 8 positions match TRBD1. J was trimmed by 2 bases and V by 4 bases; bases with no gene match: 9. Germline V gene lookup returns CDR1 LGHNA and CDR2 YSLEER. The CDR3 has 16 amino acids.

This chain links TRBV11-1 with TRBJ2-1; tentatively, D is TRBD2 (5 bases). The germline CDR1 and CDR2 sequences are SGHAT and FQDESV (reference sequence). The V and J ends lost 6 bases and 2 bases respectively, with 8 bases between them. This CDR3 is built from 13 residues. CDR3 region: CASRRAPYNEQFF. For the CDR3, the DNA is TGTGCCAGCAGGCGGGCACCCTACAATGAGCAGTTCTTC.

The gene calls are TRBV5-1 and TRBJ2-2; 7 bases fit TRBD1. Per germline, CDR1 SGHRS and CDR2 YFSETQ. V was clipped by 4 bases and J by 1 base; unmatched bases: 7. The length of the CDR3 is 16 residues. As DNA, the CDR3 is TGCGCCAGCAGCGTGACCGGGACAGTGAACACCGGGGAGCTGTTTTTT. It encodes CASSVTGTVNTGELFF.

The chain recombines TRBV2 with TRBJ2-1; TRBD2 agrees at 12 bases. The germline gives CDR1 SNHLY, CDR2 FYNNEI. V gave up 6 bases and J gave up 2 bases; unmatched junction bases: 5. CDR3 size: 16 residues. CDR3 loop: CASSELAGGPYNEQFF. DNA of the CDR3: TGTGCCAGCAGCGAACTAGCGGGGGGCCCCTACAATGAGCAGTTCTTC. The full variable domain, completed using reference TRBV2 and TRBJ2-1, is EPEVTQTPSHQVTQMGQEVILRCVPISNHLYFYWYRQILGQKVEFLVSFYNNEISEKSEIFDDQFSVERPDGSNFTLKIRSTKLEDSAMYFCASSELAGGPYNEQFFGPGTRLTVL.

The V call is TRBV13, the J call TRBJ2-7, with 9 bases that match TRBD1. J gave up 5 bases and V 3 bases, and 5 bases lay outside the gene matches. The germline CDR1 and CDR2 sequences are PRHDT and FYEKMQ (reference sequence). The CDR3 length is 14 residues. CDR3: CASSFGDRDHEQYF. CDR3 sequence (DNA): TGTGCCAGCAGCTTTGGGGACAGGGACCACGAGCAGTACTTC.

The CDR3 reads CASSSVTGSYTF. CDR3 nucleotide sequence: TGTGCCAGCAGCTCGGTAACAGGGAGCTACACCTTC. The V gene is TRBV5-6, the J gene TRBJ1-2; D might be TRBD1 (6 bases). Trimming removed 3 bases from V and 9 bases from J, with 12 bases in between. Per germline, CDR1 SGHDT and CDR2 YYEEEE. The CDR3 spans 12 residues. Full variable domain (remainder filled in from reference TRBV5-6 and TRBJ1-2): DAGVTQSPTHLIKTRGQQVTLRCSPKSGHDTVSWYQQALGQGPQFIFQYYEEEERQRGNFPDRFSGHQFPNYSSELNVNALLLGDSALYLCASSSVTGSYTFGSGTRLTVV.

The V call is TRBV18, the J call TRBJ1-4, with 11 bases identical to TRBD1. The CDR3 sequence is 15 residues long. The V gene's germline CDR1 is KGHSH and CDR2 LQKENI. V trimming: 1 base; J trimming: 6 bases; junction bases outside the gene matches: 1. CDR3 sequence: CASSPLGQGDEKLFF. CDR3 in DNA: TGTGCCAGCTCACCACTGGGACAGGGGGATGAAAAACTGTTTTTT.

The chain has TRBV19 and TRBJ1-1; the D gene is possibly TRBD1 (5 bases). This CDR3 has 15 amino acids. Trimming pared 8 bases from V and 4 bases from J, leaving 20 bases between. Looked up from germline, CDR1 is LNHDA and CDR2 is SQIVND (reference sequence). DNA of the CDR3: TGTGCCAGTGAGAGGGTGGGAGGGGTTGCCACTGAAGCTTTCTTT. This translates into CASERVGGVATEAFF.

This clone was counted once. The CDR3, as DNA: TGTGCCAGCAGTTTAAGACAGGGACCTTATGAAAAACTGTTTTTT. This translates into CASSLRQGPYEKLFF. This chain links TRBV27 with TRBJ1-4, with 7 bases lining up with TRBD1. The CDR3 has 15 residues. The germline V gene encodes CDR1 MNHEY and CDR2 SMNVEV (reference sequence). V shed 2 bases, J shed 6 bases, and the junction held 6 bases outside the gene matches.

The chain carries TRBV6-5 and TRBJ2-7; TRBD2 matches at 11 bases. J gave up 0 bases and V 5 bases, and 3 bases lay outside the gene matches. CDR1 MNHEY and CDR2 SVGAGI come from the germline V gene. The CDR3 has 15 residues. CDR3 coding DNA: TGTGCCAGCAGTCTCGGGACTAGCGGCTCCTACGAGCAGTACTTC. Translating gives CASSLGTSGSYEQYF.

The chain couples TRBV9 to TRBJ1-4; 9 nucleotides match TRBD1. This CDR3 region has 15 residues. V shed 1 base, J shed 8 bases, and the junction held 6 bases outside the gene matches. Germline CDR1 is SGDLS and CDR2 is YYNGEE. The CDR3 is CASSVLQGAGEKLFF. As DNA, the CDR3 is TGTGCCAGCAGCGTACTACAGGGGGCCGGGGAAAAACTGTTTTTT.

The V and J genes are TRBV6-5 and TRBJ2-3; 7 bases are a match to TRBD2. V gave up 7 bases and J gave up 4 bases; unmatched junction bases: 8. CDR1 is MNHEY and CDR2 is SVGAGI in the germline V gene. The CDR3 extends over 14 amino acids. The CDR3 coding sequence is TGTGCCAGCACGGGGGGTTCCTACCCAGATACGCAGTATTTT. Protein product: CASTGGSYPDTQYF.

The chain carries TRBV5-4 and TRBJ2-1; D may be TRBD2 (6 bases). The CDR3 runs 17 residues. V lost 2 bases, J lost 2 bases, and 17 bases lay in between. CDR1 and CDR2 (germline): SGHNT, YYREEE (reference sequence). This CDR3 reads CASSFGGRASPYNEQFF. The CDR3, as DNA: TGTGCCAGCAGCTTTGGAGGGCGGGCTAGCCCCTACAATGAGCAGTTCTTC.

V and J are TRBV12-5 and TRBJ2-5; a weak D match, TRBD1 (6 bases). V dropped 0 bases and J dropped 2 bases, with 10 bases sitting between them. The germline V gene has CDR1 LGHNT and CDR2 FRNRAP. The CDR3 is 15 residues long. The CDR3 is CASGLVFQGQETQYF. Here the CDR3 DNA reads TGTGCTAGTGGTTTGGTATTCCAGGGGCAAGAGACCCAGTACTTC.

The chain employs TRBV6-5 and TRBJ2-7; 7 bases fit TRBD1. Per germline, CDR1 MNHEY and CDR2 SVGAGI. Unmatched junction bases numbered 7, after V lost 7 bases and J lost 1 base. This CDR3 region has 14 residues. The CDR3 is CASTQRGQSYEQYF. The CDR3 DNA reads as TGTGCCAGCACCCAAAGGGGGCAGTCCTACGAGCAGTACTTC.

The chain uses TRBV18 and TRBJ1-2, with D hard to call. The CDR3 totals 16 residues. CDR1 and CDR2 (germline): KGHSH, LQKENI. V was cut by 3 bases and J by 8 bases, with 22 bases left in between. As DNA, the CDR3 is TGTGCCAGCTCACCTTCGAGGGCGGCCGGACCCCACGGCTACACCTTC. Protein sequence: CASSPSRAAGPHGYTF.

The rearrangement links TRBV14 to TRBJ1-2, with a possible D match to TRBD1 (5 bases). The CDR3 has 14 residues. The germline V gene has CDR1 SGHDN and CDR2 FVKESK. Trimming took off 0 bases at V and 4 bases at J, with 9 bases between the two ends. In DNA form, the CDR3 reads TGTGCCAGCAGCCAAGATCTGGGGGGCTATGGCTACACCTTC. Amino acids: CASSQDLGGYGYTF.

To note about this clone: An end of the junction differs from the germline gene, which may be a read error. This chain connects TRBV5-1 to TRBJ1-1; D possibly corresponds to TRBD1 (6 bases). The CDR3 sequence is 15 residues long. Germline V CDR1 and CDR2: SGHRS, YFSETQ. CDR3 protein: CASRVGWGQNAEAFF. The DNA of the CDR3 is TGCGCCAGCAGAGTTGGTTGGGGGCAGAACGCTGAAGCTTTCTTT.

The chain uses TRBV5-1 and TRBJ1-4; a weak D match, TRBD1 (5 bases). The CDR3 consists of 14 residues. CDR1 is SGHRS, CDR2 YFSETQ, per germline. V was cut by 4 bases and J by 4 bases, with 11 bases left in between. For the CDR3, the DNA is TGCGCCAGCAGCCCACAGGTCTATAATGAAAAACTGTTTTTT. Residues: CASSPQVYNEKLFF.

The V and J genes are TRBV5-1 and TRBJ2-1; 9 bases agree with TRBD2. Germline trimming cut 3 bases from V and 3 bases from J; bases unmatched to any gene: 4. Germline V gene lookup returns CDR1 SGHRS and CDR2 YFSETQ. The CDR3 extends over 15 amino acids. This chain's CDR3 is CASSSGGGGYNEQFF. The CDR3 DNA sequence: TGCGCCAGCAGCTCCGGCGGGGGGGGCTACAATGAGCAGTTCTTC.

V usage is TRBV7-2 and J usage is TRBJ1-5, with D hard to call. This CDR3 has 16 amino acids. Germline CDR1 reads SGHTA; CDR2 reads FQGNSA. V lost 1 base to trimming and J lost 2 bases, with 12 bases between them. Here the CDR3 reads CASSLVPGLGNQPQHF. CDR3 in DNA: TGTGCCAGCAGCTTAGTCCCTGGGCTTGGCAATCAGCCCCAGCATTTT. Filled out from reference TRBV7-2 and TRBJ1-5, the complete variable domain reads GAGVSQSPSNKVTEKGKDVELRCDPISGHTALYWYRQSLGQGLEFLIYFQGNSAPDKSGLPSDRFSAERTGGSVSTLTIQRTQQEDSAVYLCASSLVPGLGNQPQHFGDGTRLSIL.

The chain uses TRBV18 and TRBJ1-1; D is unresolved. CDR3 length: 16 residues. Germline CDR1 is KGHSH and CDR2 is LQKENI. Trimming took off 6 bases at V and 6 bases at J, with 23 bases between the two ends. The CDR3 sequence is CASSPNSGPAGSEAFF. In DNA form, the CDR3 reads TGTGCCAGCTCTCCGAATTCGGGCCCCGCGGGGTCTGAAGCTTTCTTT. The variable domain in full, with the rest retrieved from reference TRBV18 and TRBJ1-1, is NAGVMQNPRHLVRRRGQEARLRCSPMKGHSHVYWYRQLPEEGLKFMVYLQKENIIDESGMPKERFSAEFPKEGPSILRIQQVVRGDSAAYFCASSPNSGPAGSEAFFGQGTRLTVV.